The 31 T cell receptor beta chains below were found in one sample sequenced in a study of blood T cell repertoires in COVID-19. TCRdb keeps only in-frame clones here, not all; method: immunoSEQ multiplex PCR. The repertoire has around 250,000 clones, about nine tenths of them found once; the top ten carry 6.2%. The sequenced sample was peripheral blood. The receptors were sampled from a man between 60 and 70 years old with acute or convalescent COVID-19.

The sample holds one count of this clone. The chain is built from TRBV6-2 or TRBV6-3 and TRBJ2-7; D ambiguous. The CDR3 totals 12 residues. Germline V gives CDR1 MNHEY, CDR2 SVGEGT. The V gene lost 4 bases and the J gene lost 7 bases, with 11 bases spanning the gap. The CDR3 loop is CASSLIMTEQYF. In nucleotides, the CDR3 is TGTGCCAGCAGTTTGATTATGACAGAGCAGTACTTC.

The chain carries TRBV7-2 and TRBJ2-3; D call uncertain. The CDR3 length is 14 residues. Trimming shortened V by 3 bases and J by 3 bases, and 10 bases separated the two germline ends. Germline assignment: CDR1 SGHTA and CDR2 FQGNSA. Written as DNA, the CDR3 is TGTGCCAGCAGCTTTTCAGCGCTGACAGATACGCAGTATTTT. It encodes CASSFSALTDTQYF.

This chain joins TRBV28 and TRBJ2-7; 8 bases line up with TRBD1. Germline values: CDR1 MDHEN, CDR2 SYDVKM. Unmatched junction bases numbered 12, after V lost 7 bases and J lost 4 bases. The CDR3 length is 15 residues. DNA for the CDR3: TGTGCCAGCAAAGGACAGGGTGGGATTTCGTACGAGCAGTACTTC. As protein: CASKGQGGISYEQYF. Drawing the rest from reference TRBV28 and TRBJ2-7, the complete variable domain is DVKVTQSSRYLVKRTGEKVFLECVQDMDHENMFWYRQDPGLGLRLIYFSYDVKMKEKGDIPEGYSVSREKKERFSLILESASTNQTSMYLCASKGQGGISYEQYFGPGTRLTVT.

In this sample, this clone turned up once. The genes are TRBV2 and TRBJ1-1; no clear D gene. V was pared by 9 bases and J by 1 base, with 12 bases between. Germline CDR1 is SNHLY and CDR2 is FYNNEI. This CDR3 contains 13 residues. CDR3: CARFRRRNTEAFF. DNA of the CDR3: TGTGCCAGGTTCAGACGGAGGAACACTGAAGCTTTCTTT.

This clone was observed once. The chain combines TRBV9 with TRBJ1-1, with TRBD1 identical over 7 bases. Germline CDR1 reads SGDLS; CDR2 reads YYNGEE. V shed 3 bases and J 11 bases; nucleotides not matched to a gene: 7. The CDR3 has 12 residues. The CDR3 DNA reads TGTGCCAGCAGCGCTACAGGGGTGGAGGCTTTCTTT. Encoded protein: CASSATGVEAFF.

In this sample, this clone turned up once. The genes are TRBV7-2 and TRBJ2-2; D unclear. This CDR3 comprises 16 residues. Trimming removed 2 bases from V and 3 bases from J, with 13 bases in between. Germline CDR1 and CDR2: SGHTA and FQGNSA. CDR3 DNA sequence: TGTGCCAGCAGCTTAAGTGGGCACCAGTACACCGGGGAGCTGTTTTTT. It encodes CASSLSGHQYTGELFF.

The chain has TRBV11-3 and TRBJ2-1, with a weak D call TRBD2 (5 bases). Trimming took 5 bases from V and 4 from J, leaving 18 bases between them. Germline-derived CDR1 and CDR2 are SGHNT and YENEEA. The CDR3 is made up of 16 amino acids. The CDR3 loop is CASSPSPRDYYNEQFF. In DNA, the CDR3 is TGTGCCAGCAGCCCATCCCCTCGCGACTATTACAATGAGCAGTTCTTC.

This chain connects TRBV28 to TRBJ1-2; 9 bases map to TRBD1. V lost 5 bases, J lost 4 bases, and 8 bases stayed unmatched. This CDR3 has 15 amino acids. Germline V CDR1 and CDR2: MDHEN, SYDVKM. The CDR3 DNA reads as TGTGCCAGCAGTAACCGGGACAGGGCTTTCTATGGCTACACCTTC. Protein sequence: CASSNRDRAFYGYTF.

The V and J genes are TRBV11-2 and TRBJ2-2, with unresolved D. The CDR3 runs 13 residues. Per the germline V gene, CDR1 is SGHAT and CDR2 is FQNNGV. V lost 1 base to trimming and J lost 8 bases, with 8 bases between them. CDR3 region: CASSLGALGELFF. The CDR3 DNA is TGTGCCAGCAGCTTAGGGGCTTTGGGGGAGCTGTTTTTT. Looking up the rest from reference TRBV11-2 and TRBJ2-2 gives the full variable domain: EAGVAQSPRYKIIEKRQSVAFWCNPISGHATLYWYQQILGQGPKLLIQFQNNGVVDDSQLPKDRFSAERLKGVDSTLKIQPAKLEDSAVYLCASSLGALGELFFGEGSRLTVL.

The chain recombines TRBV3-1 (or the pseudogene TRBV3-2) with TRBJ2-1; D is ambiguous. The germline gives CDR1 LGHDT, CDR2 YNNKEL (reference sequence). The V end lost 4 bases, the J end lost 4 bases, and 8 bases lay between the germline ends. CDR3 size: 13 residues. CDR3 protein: CASSPLEYNEQFF. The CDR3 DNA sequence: TGTGCCAGCAGCCCGCTTGAGTACAATGAGCAGTTCTTC.

The CDR3: CASSGGRQEISYEQYF. In nucleotides, the CDR3 is TGTGCCAGCAGCGGGGGGAGACAGGAGATAAGCTACGAGCAGTACTTC. The V gene is TRBV25-1, the J gene TRBJ2-7; possible D gene TRBD2, 7 bases. Germline V gene lookup returns CDR1 MGHDK and CDR2 SYGVNS. CDR3 length equals 16 residues. V lost 6 bases to trimming and J lost 3 bases, with 21 bases between them.

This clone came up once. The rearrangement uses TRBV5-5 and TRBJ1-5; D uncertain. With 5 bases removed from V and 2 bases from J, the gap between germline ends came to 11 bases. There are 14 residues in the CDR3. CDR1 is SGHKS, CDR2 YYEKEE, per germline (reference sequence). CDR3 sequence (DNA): TGTGCCAGCAGTCTCACCGGAGGCAATCAGCCCCAGCATTTT. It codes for CASSLTGGNQPQHF.

As DNA, the CDR3 is TGCGCCAGCAGCCCGGACAGGGCAAGTCAGCCCCAGCATTTT. This sequence encodes CASSPDRASQPQHF. The chain joins TRBV4-3 to TRBJ1-5; 8 nucleotides agree with TRBD1. The CDR3 extends over 14 amino acids. CDR1 is LGHNA, CDR2 YSLEER, per germline. The V and J ends lost 4 bases and 6 bases, in that order; junction bases with no gene match: 5.

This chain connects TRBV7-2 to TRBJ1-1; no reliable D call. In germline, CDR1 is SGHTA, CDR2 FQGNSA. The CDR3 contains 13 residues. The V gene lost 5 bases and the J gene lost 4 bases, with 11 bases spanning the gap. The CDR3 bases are TGTGCCAGCAGCCGTGAGCGCGGCACTGAAGCTTTCTTT. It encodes CASSRERGTEAFF.

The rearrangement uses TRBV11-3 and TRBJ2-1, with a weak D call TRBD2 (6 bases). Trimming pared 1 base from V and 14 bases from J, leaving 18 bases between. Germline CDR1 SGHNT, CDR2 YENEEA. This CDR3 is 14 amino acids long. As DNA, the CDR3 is TGTGCCAGCAGCTTAGGTCCGGGAGAAGGTTCCGAGTTCTTC. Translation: CASSLGPGEGSEFF.

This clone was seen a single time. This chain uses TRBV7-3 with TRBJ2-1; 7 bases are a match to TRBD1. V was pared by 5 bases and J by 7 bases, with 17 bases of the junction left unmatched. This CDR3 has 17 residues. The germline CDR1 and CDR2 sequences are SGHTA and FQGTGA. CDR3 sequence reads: CASSTNPTGWGENEQFF. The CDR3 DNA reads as TGTGCCAGCAGCACCAACCCGACAGGGTGGGGAGAGAATGAGCAGTTCTTC.

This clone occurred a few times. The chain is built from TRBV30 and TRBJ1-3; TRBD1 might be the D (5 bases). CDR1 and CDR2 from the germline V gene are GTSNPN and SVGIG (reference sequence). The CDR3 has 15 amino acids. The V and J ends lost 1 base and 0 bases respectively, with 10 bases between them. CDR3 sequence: CAWSAQAFSGNTIYF. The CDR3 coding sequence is TGTGCCTGGAGTGCACAGGCGTTCTCTGGAAACACCATATATTTT. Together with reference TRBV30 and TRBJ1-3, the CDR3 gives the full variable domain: SQTIHQWPATLVQPVGSPLSLECTVEGTSNPNLYWYRQAAGRGLQLLFYSVGIGQISSEVPQNLSASRPQDRQFILSSKKLLLSDSGFYLCAWSAQAFSGNTIYFGEGSWLTVV.

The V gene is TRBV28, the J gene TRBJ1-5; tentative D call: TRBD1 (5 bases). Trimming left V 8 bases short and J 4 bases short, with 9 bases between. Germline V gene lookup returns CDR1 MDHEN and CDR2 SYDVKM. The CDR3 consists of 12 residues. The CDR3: CASLRVNQPQHF. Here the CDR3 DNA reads TGTGCCAGCCTCAGGGTTAATCAGCCCCAGCATTTT.

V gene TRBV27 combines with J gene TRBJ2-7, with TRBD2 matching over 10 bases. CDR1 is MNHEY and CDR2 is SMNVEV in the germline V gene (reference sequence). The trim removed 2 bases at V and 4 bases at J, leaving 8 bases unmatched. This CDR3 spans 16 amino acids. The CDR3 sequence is CASSLRLAGVYYEQYF. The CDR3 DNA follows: TGTGCCAGCAGTTTACGGCTAGCGGGAGTTTATTACGAGCAGTACTTC.

In DNA, the CDR3 is TGCGCCAGCAGCCTAAACCGGGACAGCCGCTCCTACGAGCAGTACTTC. It specifies CASSLNRDSRSYEQYF. J is TRBJ2-7 and V is TRBV4-1, with 7 bases identical to TRBD1. V dropped 4 bases and J dropped 0; count of bases not matched to a gene: 9. This CDR3 contains 16 residues. Germline V CDR1 and CDR2: MGHRA, YSYEKL.

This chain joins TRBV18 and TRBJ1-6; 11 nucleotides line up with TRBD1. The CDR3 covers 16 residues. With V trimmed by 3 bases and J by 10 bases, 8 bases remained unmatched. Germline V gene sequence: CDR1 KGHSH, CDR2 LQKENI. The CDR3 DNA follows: TGTGCCAGCTCACCTGGCGGGACAGGGGGGCCGTCACCCCTCCACTTT. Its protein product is CASSPGGTGGPSPLHF.

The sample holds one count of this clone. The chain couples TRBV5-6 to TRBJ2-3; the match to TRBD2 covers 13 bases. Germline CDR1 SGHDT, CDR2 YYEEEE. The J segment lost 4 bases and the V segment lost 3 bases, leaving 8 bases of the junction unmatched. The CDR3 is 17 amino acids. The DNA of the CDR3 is TGTGCCAGCAGCTCCCGGACTAGCGGGAGAGGGGCAGATACGCAGTATTTT. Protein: CASSSRTSGRGADTQYF.

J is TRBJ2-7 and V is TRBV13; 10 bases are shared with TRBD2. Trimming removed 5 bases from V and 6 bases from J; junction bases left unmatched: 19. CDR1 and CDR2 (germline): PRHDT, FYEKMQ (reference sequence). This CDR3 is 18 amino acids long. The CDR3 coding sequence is TGTGCCAGCAGCCCACGGCTAGCGGGAGTCCGCGCCGTAGGCGAGCAGTACTTC. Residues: CASSPRLAGVRAVGEQYF.

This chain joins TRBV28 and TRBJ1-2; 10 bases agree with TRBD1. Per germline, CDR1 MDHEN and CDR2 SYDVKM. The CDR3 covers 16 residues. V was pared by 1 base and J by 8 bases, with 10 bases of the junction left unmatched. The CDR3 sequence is CASSLFAGTGVYGYTF. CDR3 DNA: TGTGCCAGCAGTTTATTCGCAGGGACAGGGGTATACGGCTACACCTTC.

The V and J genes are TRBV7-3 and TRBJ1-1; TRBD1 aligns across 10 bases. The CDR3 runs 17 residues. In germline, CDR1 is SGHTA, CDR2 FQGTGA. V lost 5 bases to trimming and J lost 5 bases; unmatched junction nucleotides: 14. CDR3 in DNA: TGTGCCAGCAGCCCCCACCCAGGGACAGGGGCGACTACTGAAGCTTTCTTT. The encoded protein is CASSPHPGTGATTEAFF.

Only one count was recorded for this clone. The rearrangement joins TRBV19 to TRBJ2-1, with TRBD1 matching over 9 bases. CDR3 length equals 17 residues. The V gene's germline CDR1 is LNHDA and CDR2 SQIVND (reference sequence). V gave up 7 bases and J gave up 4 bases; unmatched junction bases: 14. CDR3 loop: CASTNIRGTGIYNEQFF. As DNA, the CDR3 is TGTGCCAGTACTAATATACGCGGGACAGGGATATACAATGAGCAGTTCTTC.

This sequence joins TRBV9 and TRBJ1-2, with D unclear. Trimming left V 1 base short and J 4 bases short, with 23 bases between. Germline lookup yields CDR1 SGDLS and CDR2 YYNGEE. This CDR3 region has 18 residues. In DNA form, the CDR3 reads TGTGCCAGCAGCGTATCGATCCTCTTGGAGGGAGGTTTCTATGGCTACACCTTC. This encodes CASSVSILLEGGFYGYTF.

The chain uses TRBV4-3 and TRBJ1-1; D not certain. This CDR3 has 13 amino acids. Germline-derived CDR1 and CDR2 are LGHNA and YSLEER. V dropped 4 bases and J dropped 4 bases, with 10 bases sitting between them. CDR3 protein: CASSPPGSTEAFF. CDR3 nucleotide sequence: TGCGCCAGCAGCCCCCCGGGGTCCACTGAAGCTTTCTTT.

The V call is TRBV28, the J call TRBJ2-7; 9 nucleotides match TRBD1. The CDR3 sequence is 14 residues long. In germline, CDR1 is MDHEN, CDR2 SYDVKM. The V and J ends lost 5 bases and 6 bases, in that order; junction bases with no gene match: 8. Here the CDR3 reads CASSPGTGTAEQYF. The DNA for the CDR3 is TGTGCCAGCAGTCCGGGGACAGGGACTGCCGAGCAGTACTTC. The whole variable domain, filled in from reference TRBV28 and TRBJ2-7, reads DVKVTQSSRYLVKRTGEKVFLECVQDMDHENMFWYRQDPGLGLRLIYFSYDVKMKEKGDIPEGYSVSREKKERFSLILESASTNQTSMYLCASSPGTGTAEQYFGPGTRLTVT.

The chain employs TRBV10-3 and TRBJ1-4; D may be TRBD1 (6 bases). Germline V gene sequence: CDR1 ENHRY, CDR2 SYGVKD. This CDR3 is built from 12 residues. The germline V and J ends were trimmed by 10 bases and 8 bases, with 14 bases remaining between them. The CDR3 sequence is CATSGEHEKLFF. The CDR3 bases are TGTGCCACCTCAGGGGAGCACGAAAAACTGTTTTTT.

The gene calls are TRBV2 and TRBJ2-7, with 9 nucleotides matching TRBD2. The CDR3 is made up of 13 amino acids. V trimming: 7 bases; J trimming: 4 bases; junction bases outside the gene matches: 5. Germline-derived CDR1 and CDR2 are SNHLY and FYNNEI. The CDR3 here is CASKREAVYEQYF. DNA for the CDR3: TGTGCCAGCAAGCGGGAGGCAGTTTACGAGCAGTACTTC.